The clone carrying this T cell receptor beta chain was seen at least ten times. These data belong to a study of blood T cells in healthy people across ages. CDR3 length: 15 amino acids. Unmatched junction bases numbered 5, after V lost 0 bases and J lost 3 bases. Germline CDR1 is SGDLS and CDR2 is YYNGEE. Total RNA was extracted at no less than 6 micrograms per sample. Together with a sample-barcoded 5' primer, a J-beta primer mix was included in a second PCR lasting about 6 to 11 cycles. TCRdb passed the 5' RACE reads through MiXCR, listing each CDR3 protein once. The data contain 1.8 million or so distinct CDR3 sequences, approximately 39% of them singletons.

Sequenced material: blood. This TCR was recovered from a human donor in good health. The V and J genes are TRBV9 and TRBJ2-7; 8 nucleotides align to TRBD1. CDR3 nucleotide sequence: TGTGCCAGCAGCGTAGGTCATGGACAGGGCTACGAGCAGTACTTC. This translates into CASSVGHGQGYEQYF.